This T cell receptor beta chain is from a study of PD-L1 blockade in urothelial cancer. V was pared by 0 bases and J by 0 bases, with 17 bases between. This CDR3 has 18 amino acids. Germline assignment: CDR1 MNHEY and CDR2 SMNVEV (reference sequence). The repertoire was sequenced with immunoSEQ multiplex PCR; TCRdb's copy has only in-frame clones and lacks some. There are around 40,000 clones in the sample; approximately 82% occur only once, and around 16% lies in the top ten. The sequences come from PBMCs, collected around atezolizumab (anti-PD-L1) treatment. The J gene is TRBJ1-2, the V gene TRBV27; possible D gene TRBD1, 6 bases. The sequence derives from a man aged 55 to 69 with urothelial cancer. DNA for the CDR3: TGTGCCAGCAGTTTATCGTTACAGGGAACGCTCTCTAACTATGGCTACACCTTC. This sequence encodes CASSLSLQGTLSNYGYTF.